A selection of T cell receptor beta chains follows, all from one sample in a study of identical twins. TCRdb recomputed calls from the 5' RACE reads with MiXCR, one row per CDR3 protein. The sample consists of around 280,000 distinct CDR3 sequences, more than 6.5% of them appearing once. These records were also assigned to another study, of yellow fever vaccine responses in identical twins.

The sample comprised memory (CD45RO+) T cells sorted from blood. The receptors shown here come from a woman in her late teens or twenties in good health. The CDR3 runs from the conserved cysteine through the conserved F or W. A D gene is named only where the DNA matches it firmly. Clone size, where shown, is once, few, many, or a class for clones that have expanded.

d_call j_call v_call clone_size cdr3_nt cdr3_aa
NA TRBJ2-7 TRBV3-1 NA TGTGCCAGCAGCAAGCAGGACACTTACACAGGGGAGCAGTACTTC CASSKQDTYTGEQYF
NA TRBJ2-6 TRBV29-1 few TGCAGCGCATTAGACAGCGCCTCTGGGGCCAACGTCCTGACTTTC CSALDSASGANVLTF
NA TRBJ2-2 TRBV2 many TGTGCCAGACGGAGGTCCGGGGAGCTGTTTTTT CARRRSGELFF
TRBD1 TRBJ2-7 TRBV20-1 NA TGCAGTGGGGACAGGCCCTTCTCCTACGAGCAGTACTTC CSGDRPFSYEQYF
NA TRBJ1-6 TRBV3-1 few TGTGCCAGCAGCCCCAACGGAAAACAGTATAATTCACCCCTCCACTTT CASSPNGKQYNSPLHF
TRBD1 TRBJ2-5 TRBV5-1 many TGCGCCAGCAGCCTCGGGACAGGGCAGTTCGTGACCCAGTACTTC CASSLGTGQFVTQYF
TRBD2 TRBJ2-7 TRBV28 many TGTGCCAGCAGTCTGGGGCTAGCGGGGGAGGACGAGCAGTACTTC CASSLGLAGEDEQYF
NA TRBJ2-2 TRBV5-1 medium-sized TGCGCCAGCAGCTTGCCGGGGGCTGGCACCGGGGAGCTGTTTTTT CASSLPGAGTGELFF
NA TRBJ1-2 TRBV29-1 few TGCAGCGTTGAGGACGGAAACTATGGCTACACCTTC CSVEDGNYGYTF
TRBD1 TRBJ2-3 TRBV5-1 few TGCGCCAGCAGCGTAGGGACAGGGGTATCCACAGATACGCAGTATTTT CASSVGTGVSTDTQYF
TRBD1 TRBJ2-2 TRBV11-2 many TGTGCCAGCAGCCCAGGGACAGGGGGGAACACCGGGGAGCTGTTTTTT CASSPGTGGNTGELFF
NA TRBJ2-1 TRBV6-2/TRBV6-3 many TGTGCCAGCAGCGAGCGAAATGAGCAGTTCTTC CASSERNEQFF
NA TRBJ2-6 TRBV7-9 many TGTGCCAGCAGCCCTACAGGGCCGTCTGGGGCCAACGTCCTGACTTTC CASSPTGPSGANVLTF
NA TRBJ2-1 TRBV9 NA TGTGCCAGCAGCGTCCCGTCAACGGGCAATGAGCAGTTCTTC CASSVPSTGNEQFF
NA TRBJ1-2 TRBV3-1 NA TGTGCCAGCAGCAACAACCAGCCTAACTATGGCTACACCTTC CASSNNQPNYGYTF
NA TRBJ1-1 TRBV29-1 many TGCAGCGTCGCGTTCGGGGTAGTGAACACTGAAGCTTTCTTT CSVAFGVVNTEAFF
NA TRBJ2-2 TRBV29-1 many TGCAGCGTTGTTGGTCAGGGGAACACCGGGGAGCTGTTTTTT CSVVGQGNTGELFF
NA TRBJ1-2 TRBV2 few TGTGCCAGCAGTGATGACGGAGGGGGTTCTGGCTACACCTTC CASSDDGGGSGYTF
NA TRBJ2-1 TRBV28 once TGTGCCAGCAGTTTCGGGAAGACCTACAATGAGCAGTTCTTC CASSFGKTYNEQFF
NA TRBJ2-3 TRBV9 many TGTGCCAGCAGCGTAGATCCAAGAGGAGCTAGGGCGCAGTATTTT CASSVDPRGARAQYF
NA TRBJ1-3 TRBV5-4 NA TGTGCCAGCAGCCAAGGAGGGTGGTCTGGAAACACCATATATTTT CASSQGGWSGNTIYF
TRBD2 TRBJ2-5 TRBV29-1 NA TGCAGCGACGGACTAGCGGGAATGGGTGGGACCCAGTACTTC CSDGLAGMGGTQYF
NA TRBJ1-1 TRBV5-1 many TGCGCCAGCAGCTTGATAGCCATGAACACTGAAGCTTTCTTT CASSLIAMNTEAFF
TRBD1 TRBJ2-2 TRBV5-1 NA TGCGCCAGCACTAACGCACAGGGGTCCGGGGAGCTGTTTTTT CASTNAQGSGELFF
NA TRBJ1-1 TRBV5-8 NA TGTGCCAGCAGCTTGGGGGAATTTATGAACACTGAAGCTTTCTTT CASSLGEFMNTEAFF
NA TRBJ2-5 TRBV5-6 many TGTGCCAGCAGCTTGAAGTCGGGCTCGCGGGAGACCCAGTACTTC CASSLKSGSRETQYF
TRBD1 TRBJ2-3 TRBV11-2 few TGTGCCAGCAGCCGTTTTCTTGGACAGGGGGGAGATACGCAGTATTTT CASSRFLGQGGDTQYF
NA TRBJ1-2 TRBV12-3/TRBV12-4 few TGTGCCAGCAGTGGGCCAGGTGGCTACACCTTC CASSGPGGYTF
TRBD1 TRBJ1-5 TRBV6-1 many TGTGCCAGCAGAGGGACAGGCCCCAATCAGCCCCAGCATTTT CASRGTGPNQPQHF
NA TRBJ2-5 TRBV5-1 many TGCGCCAGCAGCCCAGGCGGAAGTAGCGACCAAGAGACCCAGTACTTC CASSPGGSSDQETQYF
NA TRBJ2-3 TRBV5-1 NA TGCGCCAGCAGCTTGATCGGGGGCGCGCTCACAGATACGCAGTATTTT CASSLIGGALTDTQYF
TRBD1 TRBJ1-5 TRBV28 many TGTGCCAGCAGGGGACAGGGTAGCAATCAGCCCCAGCATTTT CASRGQGSNQPQHF
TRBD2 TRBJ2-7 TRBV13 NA TGTGCCAGCAGGGGGACTAGCAGACCCTACGAGCAGTACTTC CASRGTSRPYEQYF
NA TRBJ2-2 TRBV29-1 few TGCAGCGTTGAATCCGGGGAGCTGTTTTTT CSVESGELFF
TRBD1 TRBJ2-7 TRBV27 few TGTGCCAGCAGTTTATTCAACTTCAGACAGGGGGCTGTCCACGAGCAGTACTTC CASSLFNFRQGAVHEQYF
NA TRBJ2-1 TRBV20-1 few TGCAGTGCCAAAGGACATTACTCCTACAATGAGCAGTTCTTC CSAKGHYSYNEQFF
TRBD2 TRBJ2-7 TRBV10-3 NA TGTGCCACCCAGGTCCAAACTAGCGCCGAGCAGTACTTC CATQVQTSAEQYF
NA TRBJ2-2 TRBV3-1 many TGTGCCAGCAGCCAAACGGGGCGGGGCGAACCGAACACCGGGGAGCTGTTTTTT CASSQTGRGEPNTGELFF
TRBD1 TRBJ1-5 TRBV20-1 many TGCAGTGCCAGACGGTCAGGGGGCGACGGGAGCAATCAGCCCCAGCATTTT CSARRSGGDGSNQPQHF
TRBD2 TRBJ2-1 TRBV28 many TGTGCCAGCAGTTTAGGTAGTGTGCGGACTAGCGTTCACAATGAGCAGTTCTTC CASSLGSVRTSVHNEQFF
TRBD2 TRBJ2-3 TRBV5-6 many TGTGCCAGTCTAGCGGGATTAAGCACAGATACGCAGTATTTT CASLAGLSTDTQYF
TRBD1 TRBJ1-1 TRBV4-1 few TGCGCCAGCAGCCTAGGGGGCCCCCGCTCCATGAACACTGAAGCTTTCTTT CASSLGGPRSMNTEAFF
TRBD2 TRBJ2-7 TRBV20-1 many TGCAGTGCTAGACCTAGAGGCGGGAGCGCTCCCTACGAGCAGTACTTC CSARPRGGSAPYEQYF